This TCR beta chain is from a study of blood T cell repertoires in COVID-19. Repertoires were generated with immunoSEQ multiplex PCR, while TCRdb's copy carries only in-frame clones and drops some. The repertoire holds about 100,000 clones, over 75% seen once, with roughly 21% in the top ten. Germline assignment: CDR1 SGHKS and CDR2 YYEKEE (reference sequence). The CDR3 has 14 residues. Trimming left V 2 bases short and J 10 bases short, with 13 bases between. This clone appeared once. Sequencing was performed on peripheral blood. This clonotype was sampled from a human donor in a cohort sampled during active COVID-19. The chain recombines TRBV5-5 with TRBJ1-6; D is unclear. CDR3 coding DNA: TGTGCCAGCAGCTTTCGGGGTGGAGTATCACCCCTCCACTTT. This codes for CASSFRGGVSPLHF.